These 25 T cell receptor beta chains came from one sample sequenced in a study of cytomegalovirus exposure and HLA in healthy donors. Primers: 60 Vbeta forward and 13 Jbeta reverse. Assay: immunoSEQ multiplex PCR; the TCRdb copy retains only in-frame clones and omits some. Of 85,000 to 100,000 clones listed, 69% are singletons. The sequencing input was PBMCs. Every receptor here comes from a man in his forties or fifties in good health and CMV-seronegative.

The chain uses TRBV30 and TRBJ1-2; 8 bases map to TRBD1. Germline V gives CDR1 GTSNPN, CDR2 SVGIG (reference sequence). The CDR3 sequence is 17 residues long. The trim removed 2 bases at V and 4 bases at J, leaving 15 bases unmatched. The CDR3 nucleotides read TGTGCCTGGAGTCCCAGGACAGGGCGAAGGAGAGGCTATGGCTACACCTTC. This sequence encodes CAWSPRTGRRRGYGYTF.

Written as DNA, the CDR3 is TGTGCCTGGCGCCGGGACAGGGTTCGGACAAAGAATGAAAAACTGTTTTTT. Protein: CAWRRDRVRTKNEKLFF. The chain joins TRBV30 to TRBJ1-4; 9 bases line up with TRBD1. The CDR3 has 17 residues. CDR1 and CDR2 (germline): GTSNPN, SVGIG (reference sequence). V lost 5 bases and J lost 5; bases outside the gene matches: 15. The variable domain in full, with the rest retrieved from reference TRBV30 and TRBJ1-4, is SQTIHQWPATLVQPVGSPLSLECTVEGTSNPNLYWYRQAAGRGLQLLFYSVGIGQISSEVPQNLSASRPQDRQFILSSKKLLLSDSGFYLCAWRRDRVRTKNEKLFFGSGTQLSVL.

The chain uses TRBV7-2 and TRBJ2-5; the D gene is possibly TRBD2 (6 bases). CDR3 length equals 14 residues. V dropped 5 bases and J dropped 5 bases, with 15 bases sitting between them. Germline V lookup: CDR1 SGHTA, CDR2 FQGNSA. The CDR3 nucleotides read TGTGCCAGCAGCGTACCTGGGGGGTCCGAGACCCAGTACTTC. Its protein is CASSVPGGSETQYF.

To note about this clone: An end of the junction differs from the germline gene, which may be a read error. The rearrangement joins TRBV7-6 to TRBJ2-1, with D possibly matching TRBD2 (6 bases). The CDR3 covers 16 residues. Per the germline V gene, CDR1 is SGHVS and CDR2 is FNYEAQ. CDR3 nucleotides: TGTGCCAGCAGCTTAGTAAGGGGACTGGGGGTCAATAAGCAGTTCTTC. This gives the protein CASSLVRGLGVNKQFF.

The genes are TRBV10-3 and TRBJ1-4; D not resolved. The germline V gene has CDR1 ENHRY and CDR2 SYGVKD. This CDR3 is built from 13 residues. The ends were cut back, 4 bases at V and 5 bases at J, with 8 bases in the middle. CDR3 loop: CAISGAPNEKLFF. The CDR3 DNA reads TGTGCCATCAGTGGGGCCCCAAATGAAAAACTGTTTTTT.

V is TRBV7-9 and J is TRBJ1-1, with D possibly matching TRBD1 (5 bases). Germline V lookup: CDR1 SEHNR, CDR2 FQNEAQ (reference sequence). V was cut by 5 bases and J by 1 base, with 26 bases left in between. The CDR3 runs to 19 residues. CDR3 nucleotides: TGTGCCAGCAGCGTTATCGTGTCCGCCGGAGGGGAGGCGAACACTGAAGCTTTCTTT. Protein: CASSVIVSAGGEANTEAFF. The entire variable domain, with the rest obtained from reference TRBV7-9 and TRBJ1-1, is as follows: DTGVSQNPRHKITKRGQNVTFRCDPISEHNRLYWYRQTLGQGPEFLTYFQNEAQLEKSRLLSDRFSAERPKGSFSTLEIQRTEQGDSAMYLCASSVIVSAGGEANTEAFFGQGTRLTVV.

CDR3 nucleotides: TGTGCCAGCAATCCCTCCAGGGGCAGGGACTACGAGCAGTACTTC. Its translation: CASNPSRGRDYEQYF. The rearrangement links TRBV6-1 to TRBJ2-7, with D maybe TRBD1 (6 bases). Germline V gene sequence: CDR1 MNHNS, CDR2 SASEGT. The CDR3 sequence is 15 residues long. Trimming shortened V by 7 bases and J by 3 bases, and 19 bases separated the two germline ends.

This chain uses TRBV23-1 with TRBJ1-5; 9 nucleotides align to TRBD1. TRBV23-1 has ORF status, its function being uncertain. With V trimmed by 2 bases and J by 4 bases, 6 bases remained unmatched. The CDR3 loop spans 16 amino acids. The CDR3 DNA reads as TGCGCCAGCAGTCAAACCCCCGACAGGGGGAATCAGCCCCAGCATTTT. This gives the protein CASSQTPDRGNQPQHF.

The rearrangement joins TRBV5-1 to TRBJ1-6, with 7 bases matching TRBD1. The CDR3 is 17 residues long. Germline V gene data show CDR1 as SGHRS and CDR2 as YFSETQ. V lost 3 bases and J lost 0; bases outside the gene matches: 6. CDR3 in DNA: TGCGCCAGCAGCTGGGGGACAGTTAGCTCCTATAATTCACCCCTCCACTTT. Its translation: CASSWGTVSSYNSPLHF. The full variable domain, rest sourced from reference TRBV5-1 and TRBJ1-6, is KAGVTQTPRYLIKTRGQQVTLSCSPISGHRSVSWYQQTPGQGLQFLFEYFSETQRNKGNFPGRFSGRQFSNSRSEMNVSTLELGDSALYLCASSWGTVSSYNSPLHFGNGTRLTVT.

V gene TRBV11-3 combines with J gene TRBJ2-2, with D hard to call. Per the germline V gene, CDR1 is SGHNT and CDR2 is YENEEA. There are 14 residues in the CDR3. Trimming shortened V by 0 bases and J by 1 base, and 3 bases separated the two germline ends. Here the CDR3 reads CASSLDRNTGELFF. Here the CDR3 DNA reads TGTGCCAGCAGCTTAGACAGGAACACCGGGGAGCTGTTTTTT.

The CDR3 here is CATSRQRQETQYF. CDR3 DNA: TGTGCCACCAGCAGACAGCGACAAGAGACCCAGTACTTC. The chain recombines TRBV15 with TRBJ2-5; D is ambiguous. There are 13 residues in the CDR3. CDR1 and CDR2 from the germline V gene are LNHNV and YYDKDF (reference sequence). V lost 2 bases, J lost 2 bases, and 6 bases lay in between.

This clone was seen only a few times. The chain couples TRBV10-3 to TRBJ1-1; D is uncertain. V gave up 4 bases and J gave up 0 bases, with 9 bases separating them. The germline gives CDR1 ENHRY, CDR2 SYGVKD. The CDR3 runs 14 residues. The DNA for the CDR3 is TGTGCCATCAGTGCTCAGGTGGTGAACACTGAAGCTTTCTTT. This sequence encodes CAISAQVVNTEAFF.

This clone was seen only a few times. J is TRBJ1-2 and V is TRBV6-1; 7 positions agree with TRBD1. The CDR3 covers 15 residues. Trimming cost V 1 base and J 0 bases; bases outside gene matches: 2. Germline CDR1 MNHNS, CDR2 SASEGT. Here the CDR3 reads CASSEGDRPNYGYTF. The CDR3 DNA is TGTGCCAGCAGTGAAGGGGACAGACCTAACTATGGCTACACCTTC.

This chain connects TRBV7-9 to TRBJ2-1; weak D call: TRBD2 (5 bases). This CDR3 spans 12 amino acids. V dropped 2 bases and J dropped 12 bases, with 11 bases sitting between them. Germline V gene sequence: CDR1 SEHNR, CDR2 FQNEAQ (reference sequence). For the CDR3, the DNA is TGTGCCAGCAGCTTAAGCGGAACGGGGCAGTTCTTC. This codes for CASSLSGTGQFF.

The CDR3 here is CASSFNRGINGYTF. The DNA for the CDR3 is TGTGCCAGCAGCTTTAACAGGGGGATAAATGGCTACACCTTC. The rearrangement joins TRBV5-4 to TRBJ1-2, with 8 nucleotides matching TRBD1. This CDR3 region has 14 residues. The trim removed 2 bases at V and 6 bases at J, leaving 6 bases unmatched. Germline values: CDR1 SGHNT, CDR2 YYREEE (reference sequence).

V is TRBV28 and J is TRBJ2-6; tentatively, D is TRBD1 (6 bases). This CDR3 contains 16 residues. Germline CDR1 and CDR2: MDHEN and SYDVKM. V shed 3 bases and J shed 1 base, with 10 bases lying between them. CDR3 coding DNA: TGTGCCAGCAGTTTTTGGACAGAGTCTGGGGCCAACGTCCTGACTTTC. This encodes CASSFWTESGANVLTF.

This clone was observed a few times. The CDR3 reads CASSLDRGYDEQYV. CDR3 coding DNA: TGTGCCAGCAGCTTAGACAGGGGCTACGACGAGCAGTACGTC. The chain couples TRBV7-2 to TRBJ2-7; 7 nucleotides align to TRBD1. The CDR3 extends over 14 amino acids. V lost 1 base and J lost 5; bases outside the gene matches: 5. Germline assignment: CDR1 SGHTA and CDR2 FQGNSA.

The gene calls are TRBV28 and TRBJ1-2; D is undetermined. This CDR3 is 12 amino acids long. Trimming removed 1 base at V and 4 bases at J, with 4 bases between. Germline assignment: CDR1 MDHEN and CDR2 SYDVKM. CDR3: CASSLFSYGYTF. For the CDR3, the DNA is TGTGCCAGCAGTTTATTCTCCTATGGCTACACCTTC.

The chain is built from TRBV6-6 and TRBJ1-4; 8 bases agree with TRBD1. The V gene end was trimmed by 8 bases and the J gene end by 5 bases; junction bases not matched to a gene: 10. The CDR3 has 15 residues. Germline-derived CDR1 and CDR2 are MNHNY and SVGAGI (reference sequence). The CDR3 DNA is TGTGCCAGCTTACGTTCCGGGACAGGAAATGAAAAACTGTTTTTT. This sequence encodes CASLRSGTGNEKLFF.

This chain joins TRBV4-3 and TRBJ2-3, with a weak D call TRBD1 (5 bases). Between the trimmed V and J ends, which lost 1 base and 6 bases, there was a span of 17 bases. The CDR3 runs to 16 residues. CDR1 is LGHNA and CDR2 is YSLEER in the germline V gene. This CDR3 reads CASSQGGSLLGDTQYF. The CDR3 coding sequence is TGCGCCAGCAGCCAAGGGGGCAGCCTCCTCGGTGATACGCAGTATTTT.

The chain carries TRBV6-5 and TRBJ2-3; D remains ambiguous. Germline CDR1 reads MNHEY; CDR2 reads SVGAGI. The CDR3 totals 16 residues. Trimming removed 4 bases at V and 1 base at J, with 15 bases between. The CDR3 DNA sequence: TGTGCCAGCAGTTCTACTACGTACGTGCGCACAGATACGCAGTATTTT. Translation gives CASSSTTYVRTDTQYF.

This clone was seen more than once but under ten times. The missing conserved phenylalanine or tryptophan at the end of this CDR3 makes a read error likely. The limits of the CDR3 on the DNA are not certain, so only TCRdb's listed CDR3 is given. This chain connects TRBV6-6 to TRBJ1-1. The CDR3 sequence runs 13 residues, both termini included. Germline V gene sequence: CDR1 MNHNY, CDR2 SVGAGI (reference sequence). CDR3 sequence reads: CASSLLENTEALV.

The chain combines TRBV4-1 with TRBJ1-2; D perhaps matches TRBD1 (6 bases). V was shortened by 4 bases and J by 4 bases, with 10 bases between the two germline ends. CDR3 length: 13 amino acids. Germline values: CDR1 MGHRA, CDR2 YSYEKL. The CDR3 DNA reads TGCGCCAGCAGCCCAACAGGGATCTATGGCTACACCTTC. Amino acids: CASSPTGIYGYTF.

The CDR3 reads CASRQGNTEAFF. The CDR3 region has the DNA TGTGCCAGCAGACAGGGGAACACTGAAGCTTTCTTT. The chain carries TRBV7-9 and TRBJ1-1; possible D gene TRBD1, 6 bases. Germline V lookup: CDR1 SEHNR, CDR2 FQNEAQ (reference sequence). The CDR3 contains 12 residues. The V end lost 6 bases, the J end lost 1 base, and 6 bases lay between the germline ends.

J is TRBJ2-2 and V is TRBV5-1; TRBD1 matches at 9 bases. CDR1 and CDR2 (germline): SGHRS, YFSETQ. The V segment lost 4 bases and the J segment 1 base; nucleotides outside the gene matches: 2. The length of the CDR3 is 15 residues. CDR3 DNA: TGCGCCAGCAGCCCGGACAGGGGGAACACCGGGGAGCTGTTTTTT. Residues: CASSPDRGNTGELFF.